These T cell receptor beta chains were read from a single sample in a study of T cell responses to AZD1222 COVID-19 vaccine. The data were produced by immunoSEQ multiplex PCR, yet TCRdb's version contains in-frame clones alone and is incomplete. The sample records roughly 97,000 clones, 93% being singletons. Sample: peripheral blood, taken on day 0 of AZD1222 vaccination. The receptors derive from an adult in good health. The CDR3 runs from the conserved cysteine through the conserved F or W. The order of the fields is D gene, V gene, J gene, clone size, CDR3 protein, CDR3 DNA. A D gene is named only where the DNA matches it firmly. Part of the rows lack a size; the others show once, few, many or a class for expanded clones.

d_gene: .; v_gene: TRBV20-1; j_gene: TRBJ1-1; abundance: .; CDR3aa: CSARADTEAFF; CDR3nt: TGCAGTGCTAGAGCGGACACTGAAGCTTTCTTT
d_gene: .; v_gene: TRBV2; j_gene: TRBJ1-5; abundance: .; CDR3aa: CASSPGRGVPQHF; CDR3nt: TGTGCCAGCAGTCCAGGAAGAGGTGTGCCCCAGCATTTT
d_gene: TRBD2; v_gene: TRBV6-5; j_gene: TRBJ2-3; abundance: .; CDR3aa: CASSTLSGRADTQYF; CDR3nt: TGTGCCAGCAGTACCCTTAGCGGGAGGGCAGATACGCAGTATTTT
d_gene: .; v_gene: TRBV30; j_gene: TRBJ2-7; abundance: .; CDR3aa: CAWSGGPGYYNEQYF; CDR3nt: TGTGCCTGGAGTGGGGGCCCGGGCTACTACAACGAGCAGTACTTC
d_gene: .; v_gene: TRBV18; j_gene: TRBJ2-3; abundance: .; CDR3aa: CASMIRATDTQYF; CDR3nt: TGTGCCAGTATGATCCGAGCCACAGATACGCAGTATTTT
d_gene: TRBD1; v_gene: TRBV19; j_gene: TRBJ1-5; abundance: few; CDR3aa: CASSAGTGGVQPQHF; CDR3nt: TGTGCCAGTAGTGCCGGGACAGGGGGCGTTCAGCCCCAGCATTTT
d_gene: .; v_gene: TRBV5-1; j_gene: TRBJ2-3; abundance: .; CDR3aa: CASSFGGITDTQYF; CDR3nt: TGCGCCAGCAGCTTTGGAGGAATTACAGATACGCAGTATTTT
d_gene: .; v_gene: TRBV18; j_gene: TRBJ2-1; abundance: .; CDR3aa: CVSSPPRLQGHAFF; CDR3nt: TGTGTCAGCTCACCACCCCGTCTCCAGGGCCATGCGTTCTTC
d_gene: TRBD2; v_gene: TRBV19; j_gene: TRBJ2-3; abundance: .; CDR3aa: CASMPRASGRARESADTQYF; CDR3nt: TGTGCCAGTATGCCCAGGGCCAGCGGGAGGGCCCGGGAATCCGCAGATACGCAGTATTTT
d_gene: .; v_gene: TRBV6-5; j_gene: TRBJ2-7; abundance: .; CDR3aa: CASSYGQGITYEQYF; CDR3nt: TGTGCCAGCAGTTACGGCCAGGGTATAACCTACGAGCAGTACTTC
d_gene: TRBD2; v_gene: TRBV9; j_gene: TRBJ2-1; abundance: .; CDR3aa: CASEGLAAGEQFF; CDR3nt: TGTGCCAGCGAGGGACTAGCGGCGGGTGAGCAGTTCTTC
d_gene: TRBD1; v_gene: TRBV5-1; j_gene: TRBJ1-1; abundance: .; CDR3aa: CASNLRGDQGTEAFF; CDR3nt: TGCGCCAGTAACCTCAGGGGGGATCAGGGCACTGAAGCTTTCTTT
d_gene: .; v_gene: TRBV5-4; j_gene: TRBJ2-4; abundance: .; CDR3aa: CASSLRGTNIQYF; CDR3nt: TGTGCCAGCAGCTTGAGGGGCACTAACATTCAGTACTTC
d_gene: .; v_gene: TRBV7-2; j_gene: TRBJ1-5; abundance: once; CDR3aa: CASSFADDQPQHF; CDR3nt: TGTGCCAGCAGCTTTGCGGACGATCAGCCCCAGCATTTT
d_gene: .; v_gene: TRBV7-7; j_gene: TRBJ2-5; abundance: .; CDR3aa: CASSSPKRQTLQETQYF; CDR3nt: TGTGCTAGCAGCTCCCCAAAACGGCAGACATTACAAGAGACCCAGTACTTC
d_gene: .; v_gene: TRBV9; j_gene: TRBJ2-6; abundance: .; CDR3aa: CASSVGTNAGANVLTF; CDR3nt: TGTGCCAGCAGCGTAGGAACAAACGCCGGGGCCAACGTCCTGACTTTC
d_gene: TRBD1; v_gene: TRBV12-5; j_gene: TRBJ1-5; abundance: .; CDR3aa: CASGRDRGENQPQHF; CDR3nt: TGTGCTAGTGGCCGCGACAGGGGAGAGAATCAGCCCCAGCATTTT
d_gene: TRBD1; v_gene: TRBV3-1/TRBV3-2; j_gene: TRBJ1-2; abundance: .; CDR3aa: CASRTTGEGYTF; CDR3nt: TGTGCCAGCAGAACGACAGGGGAGGGCTACACCTTC
d_gene: .; v_gene: TRBV11-3; j_gene: TRBJ1-1; abundance: .; CDR3aa: CASSFGQNTEAFF; CDR3nt: TGTGCCAGCAGCTTTGGCCAGAACACTGAAGCTTTCTTT
d_gene: TRBD2; v_gene: TRBV13; j_gene: TRBJ2-7; abundance: .; CDR3aa: CASSRQAGAYEQYF; CDR3nt: TGTGCCAGCAGCCGGCAAGCGGGGGCCTACGAGCAGTACTTC
d_gene: .; v_gene: TRBV7-2; j_gene: TRBJ1-2; abundance: .; CDR3aa: CASSLMGGQEYGYTF; CDR3nt: TGTGCCAGCAGCTTAATGGGCGGACAAGAATATGGCTACACCTTC
d_gene: .; v_gene: TRBV6-5; j_gene: TRBJ1-4; abundance: .; CDR3aa: CASSDATHPGEKLFF; CDR3nt: TGTGCCAGCAGCGACGCTACACACCCGGGCGAAAAACTGTTTTTT
d_gene: TRBD1; v_gene: TRBV5-1; j_gene: TRBJ2-5; abundance: .; CDR3aa: CASTTPTGSGETQYF; CDR3nt: TGCGCCAGCACGACCCCGACAGGGTCAGGGGAGACCCAGTACTTC
d_gene: TRBD1; v_gene: TRBV11-2; j_gene: TRBJ2-7; abundance: .; CDR3aa: CASSTGTASYEQYF; CDR3nt: TGTGCCAGCAGCACTGGGACAGCTTCCTACGAGCAGTACTTC
d_gene: .; v_gene: TRBV19; j_gene: TRBJ2-1; abundance: .; CDR3aa: CASSTRTFSYNEQFF; CDR3nt: TGTGCCAGTAGTACAAGGACTTTCTCCTACAATGAGCAGTTCTTC
d_gene: .; v_gene: TRBV10-3; j_gene: TRBJ2-5; abundance: .; CDR3aa: CAIGEGPKETQYF; CDR3nt: TGTGCCATCGGCGAGGGGCCTAAAGAGACCCAGTACTTC
d_gene: TRBD1; v_gene: TRBV3-1/TRBV3-2; j_gene: TRBJ2-5; abundance: .; CDR3aa: CASSQVGQGAGTRGQTQYF; CDR3nt: TGTGCCAGCAGCCAAGTGGGACAGGGGGCAGGGACGAGAGGACAGACCCAGTACTTC
d_gene: TRBD2; v_gene: TRBV4-3; j_gene: TRBJ2-4; abundance: .; CDR3aa: CASSQETLAGAAKNIQYF; CDR3nt: TGCGCCAGCAGCCAAGAAACACTAGCGGGAGCAGCCAAAAACATTCAGTACTTC
d_gene: TRBD2; v_gene: TRBV6-2/TRBV6-3; j_gene: TRBJ2-3; abundance: once; CDR3aa: CASSLTSSGTDTQYF; CDR3nt: TGTGCCAGCAGCTTGACTAGCTCCGGCACAGATACGCAGTATTTT
d_gene: TRBD1; v_gene: TRBV27; j_gene: TRBJ2-1; abundance: .; CDR3aa: CASSDRGSYNEQFF; CDR3nt: TGTGCCAGCAGTGACAGGGGTTCCTACAATGAGCAGTTCTTC
d_gene: .; v_gene: TRBV5-4; j_gene: TRBJ2-5; abundance: .; CDR3aa: CASSLGGGEETQYF; CDR3nt: TGTGCCAGCAGCTTGGGAGGGGGGGAGGAGACCCAGTACTTC
d_gene: .; v_gene: TRBV19; j_gene: TRBJ1-5; abundance: .; CDR3aa: CASGDRFYNSNQPQHF; CDR3nt: TGTGCCAGCGGAGACAGGTTCTATAATAGCAATCAGCCCCAGCATTTT
d_gene: .; v_gene: TRBV3-1/TRBV3-2; j_gene: TRBJ2-1; abundance: .; CDR3aa: CASSLGGEQFF; CDR3nt: TGTGCCAGCAGCCTCGGGGGTGAGCAGTTCTTC
d_gene: TRBD1; v_gene: TRBV10-3; j_gene: TRBJ1-2; abundance: once; CDR3aa: CAIAQTGGGYGYTF; CDR3nt: TGTGCCATCGCCCAGACAGGGGGGGGTTATGGCTACACCTTC
d_gene: TRBD2; v_gene: TRBV4-3; j_gene: TRBJ2-1; abundance: .; CDR3aa: CASSQALTSGSVAYNEQFF; CDR3nt: TGCGCCAGCAGCCAAGCATTGACTAGCGGGAGTGTAGCCTACAATGAGCAGTTCTTC
d_gene: TRBD2; v_gene: TRBV7-9; j_gene: TRBJ2-5; abundance: once; CDR3aa: CASSTRLAQETQYF; CDR3nt: TGTGCCAGCAGCACGCGACTAGCACAAGAGACCCAGTACTTC
d_gene: .; v_gene: TRBV3-1/TRBV3-2; j_gene: TRBJ2-3; abundance: once; CDR3aa: CASSQEGPRDTQYF; CDR3nt: TGTGCCAGCAGCCAAGAAGGACCGAGGGATACGCAGTATTTT
d_gene: TRBD1; v_gene: TRBV7-9; j_gene: TRBJ1-6; abundance: .; CDR3aa: CASSRMGDSYNSPLHF; CDR3nt: TGTGCCAGCAGCCGGATGGGGGACAGCTACAATTCACCCCTCCACTTT
d_gene: .; v_gene: TRBV5-6; j_gene: TRBJ1-1; abundance: .; CDR3aa: CASSRQDTEAFF; CDR3nt: TGTGCCAGCAGCAGACAAGACACTGAAGCTTTCTTT
d_gene: .; v_gene: TRBV2; j_gene: TRBJ1-1; abundance: .; CDR3aa: CASSEDFGANEAFF; CDR3nt: TGTGCCAGCAGTGAAGATTTTGGGGCCAATGAAGCTTTCTTT
d_gene: .; v_gene: TRBV3-1/TRBV3-2; j_gene: TRBJ2-1; abundance: .; CDR3aa: CASRPPGVPAHGEQFF; CDR3nt: TGTGCCAGCAGGCCCCCTGGTGTCCCGGCGCACGGTGAGCAGTTCTTC
d_gene: .; v_gene: TRBV7-3; j_gene: TRBJ1-6; abundance: .; CDR3aa: CASSSGNSPLHF; CDR3nt: TGTGCCAGCAGCTCGGGGAATTCACCCCTCCACTTT
d_gene: TRBD1; v_gene: TRBV7-2; j_gene: TRBJ2-7; abundance: .; CDR3aa: CASSRDRRGYEQYF; CDR3nt: TGTGCCAGCAGCCGGGACAGGAGAGGCTACGAGCAGTACTTC
d_gene: TRBD1; v_gene: TRBV28; j_gene: TRBJ2-4; abundance: once; CDR3aa: CASSFVVRGHIQYF; CDR3nt: TGTGCCAGCAGTTTTGTTGTCAGGGGGCACATTCAGTACTTC
d_gene: .; v_gene: TRBV7-9; j_gene: TRBJ1-5; abundance: once; CDR3aa: CASSWGENQPQHF; CDR3nt: TGTGCCAGCAGCTGGGGGGAGAATCAGCCCCAGCATTTT
d_gene: .; v_gene: TRBV6-2/TRBV6-3; j_gene: TRBJ2-7; abundance: .; CDR3aa: CASSYEAGSSYEQYF; CDR3nt: TGTGCCAGCAGTTACGAGGCAGGGTCTTCCTACGAGCAGTACTTC
d_gene: TRBD1; v_gene: TRBV19; j_gene: TRBJ1-5; abundance: .; CDR3aa: CASSFRTGGLVALSYQPQHF; CDR3nt: TGTGCCAGTAGTTTCCGGACAGGGGGCCTAGTTGCTCTAAGTTATCAGCCCCAGCATTTT
d_gene: .; v_gene: TRBV27; j_gene: TRBJ1-2; abundance: .; CDR3aa: CASSSNRDTGYTF; CDR3nt: TGTGCCAGCAGTTCGAACAGGGATACGGGCTACACCTTC
d_gene: TRBD1; v_gene: TRBV7-2; j_gene: TRBJ1-1; abundance: .; CDR3aa: CASSPQQGDPEAFF; CDR3nt: TGTGCCAGCAGCCCCCAACAGGGGGATCCTGAAGCTTTCTTT
d_gene: .; v_gene: TRBV5-1; j_gene: TRBJ2-7; abundance: .; CDR3aa: CASSLESGEQYF; CDR3nt: TGCGCCAGCAGTCTCGAGTCTGGGGAGCAGTACTTC
d_gene: .; v_gene: TRBV5-1; j_gene: TRBJ1-2; abundance: .; CDR3aa: CASSLTGLDYGYTF; CDR3nt: TGCGCCAGCAGCTTGACAGGGTTGGACTATGGCTACACCTTC
d_gene: .; v_gene: TRBV19; j_gene: TRBJ2-7; abundance: .; CDR3aa: CASTPGEGAPYEQYF; CDR3nt: TGTGCCAGTACCCCGGGGGAGGGGGCACCCTACGAGCAGTACTTC
d_gene: TRBD2; v_gene: TRBV4-1; j_gene: TRBJ2-1; abundance: .; CDR3aa: CASSQSTSNYNEQFF; CDR3nt: TGCGCCAGCAGCCAATCGACTAGCAACTACAATGAGCAGTTCTTC
d_gene: .; v_gene: TRBV6-5; j_gene: TRBJ2-3; abundance: once; CDR3aa: CASSYVSRSADTQYF; CDR3nt: TGTGCCAGCAGTTACGTTTCGCGGTCCGCAGATACGCAGTATTTT
d_gene: .; v_gene: TRBV9; j_gene: TRBJ2-3; abundance: .; CDR3aa: CASSPQPITPDTQYF; CDR3nt: TGTGCCAGCAGCCCTCAACCTATTACCCCAGATACGCAGTATTTT
d_gene: .; v_gene: TRBV7-3; j_gene: TRBJ2-2; abundance: .; CDR3aa: CASSFGDGELFF; CDR3nt: TGTGCCAGCAGCTTCGGGGACGGGGAGCTGTTTTTT
d_gene: .; v_gene: TRBV30; j_gene: TRBJ1-1; abundance: .; CDR3aa: CAWSPPDPDLAFF; CDR3nt: TGTGCCTGGAGTCCGCCGGACCCCGACCTCGCTTTCTTT
d_gene: .; v_gene: TRBV25-1; j_gene: TRBJ1-1; abundance: .; CDR3aa: CASLGGLNTEAFF; CDR3nt: TGTGCCAGCCTGGGGGGGTTGAACACTGAAGCTTTCTTT
d_gene: .; v_gene: TRBV6-1; j_gene: TRBJ1-1; abundance: .; CDR3aa: CASSDPGQVRSGFF; CDR3nt: TGTGCCAGCAGTGACCCGGGCCAGGTCAGGTCGGGCTTCTTT